These 7 T cell receptor beta chains came from one sample sequenced in a study of breast tumors, draining lymph nodes, adjacent tissues. Breast cancer patients provided tissue from their axillary draining lymph nodes. TCRdb re-analysed the multiplex PCR reads in MiXCR, keeping a single row per CDR3 protein. This table holds some 100,000 distinct CDR3 sequences, 21% found once. Sequenced material: axillary lymph node tissue. The origin of the receptors is a female donor with breast cancer. Some clones in this sample may be carry-over from other donors' samples.

This clonotype was picked up many times. The chain has TRBV20-1 and TRBJ1-5; D ambiguous. Trimming took 4 bases from V and 4 from J, leaving 11 bases between them. CDR3 size: 13 residues. Germline V gene lookup returns CDR1 DFQATT and CDR2 SNEGSKA (reference sequence). CDR3 loop: CSAKQDINQPQHF. The CDR3 DNA reads TGCAGTGCTAAACAAGACATAAATCAGCCCCAGCATTTT.

In the case of this clonotype: A much larger clone lies a single base off, so this may be a read error. V usage is TRBV20-1 and J usage is TRBJ1-5, with D unclear. The CDR3 is 12 amino acids. From germline, CDR1 is DFQATT and CDR2 SNEGSKA (reference sequence). Here the CDR3 reads CSAREFYQPRHF. The CDR3, as DNA: TGCAGTGCTAGAGAATTCTATCAGCCCCGGCATTTT.

This clonotype was observed at least ten times. The V call is TRBV10-3, the J call TRBJ2-7, with 9 bases lining up with TRBD1. Losses at the gene ends were 6 bases for V and 3 bases for J; bases not matched to a gene: 12. Looked up from germline, CDR1 is ENHRY and CDR2 is SYGVKD. The CDR3 length is 16 residues. The CDR3 DNA sequence: TGTGCCATCAGCCCTCGACCGGGACAGGGTCACTACGAGCAGTACTTC. Amino acids: CAISPRPGQGHYEQYF.

As for this clonotype: This may be a read error, as it is one base from a much larger clone. The chain carries TRBV12-3 or TRBV12-4 and TRBJ1-5, with TRBD1 matching over 8 bases. This CDR3 spans 16 amino acids. The CDR3 here is CASGLGGQGNNQPQHF. In DNA form, the CDR3 reads TGTGCCAGCGGTTTGGGCGGACAGGGCAACAATCAGCCCCAGCATTTT.

The CDR3 is CASSRGGDYGYTF. CDR3 in DNA: TGTGCCAGCTCACGGGGAGGGGACTATGGCTACACCTTC. The J gene is TRBJ1-2, the V gene TRBV18; tentatively, D is TRBD1 (5 bases). The CDR3 is made up of 13 amino acids. V was pared by 4 bases and J by 3 bases, with 9 bases between. Germline loops: CDR1 KGHSH, CDR2 LQKENI.

This clonotype occurred many times. The chain combines TRBV15 with TRBJ2-1; D ambiguous. This CDR3 contains 12 residues. The germline V and J ends were trimmed by 5 bases and 9 bases, with 11 bases remaining between them. Per germline, CDR1 LNHNV and CDR2 YYDKDF (reference sequence). CDR3 coding DNA: TGTGCCACCAGCTGGCTGACTGGTGAGCAGTTCTTC. Translating it yields CATSWLTGEQFF.

This clonotype was detected ten times or more. The genes are TRBV5-1 and TRBJ2-7; D is uncertain. Germline V gene lookup returns CDR1 SGHRS and CDR2 YFSETQ. V shed 6 bases and J shed 0 bases, with 10 bases lying between them. The length of the CDR3 is 13 residues. The CDR3 reads CASIGRISYEQYF. CDR3 DNA: TGCGCCAGCATTGGACGGATCTCCTACGAGCAGTACTTC.